This is a list of T cell receptor beta chains from one sample in a study of T cells after yellow fever vaccination. TCRdb reprocessed the 5' RACE reads with MiXCR, giving one entry per CDR3 protein. The sample carries 620,000 or so distinct CDR3 sequences, 10% to 15% recorded once. Sequenced here: PBMCs, sampled on the day of the yellow fever booster vaccination. These receptors came from a young man who received the YFV17D yellow fever vaccine. Each CDR3 is given with its conserved first and last residue. D genes are given only for firm matches. Part of the rows lack a size; the others show once, few, many or a class for expanded clones.

NA,few,TRBV19,TRBJ2-7,CASIRYPYEQYF,TGTGCCAGTATCAGGTACCCATACGAGCAGTACTTC
NA,many,TRBV7-9,TRBJ2-7,CASSINREQYF,TGTGCCAGCAGCATAAATCGAGAGCAGTACTTC
NA,few,TRBV7-9,TRBJ2-3,CASSLDGKDTQYF,TGTGCCAGCAGCTTAGACGGAAAGGATACGCAGTATTTT
TRBD1,NA,TRBV5-5,TRBJ1-4,CASSLAPGGLNEKLFF,TGTGCCAGCAGCTTGGCCCCAGGGGGCCTAAATGAAAAACTGTTTTTT
TRBD2,few,TRBV5-1,TRBJ2-1,CASSLEPGTSGRNYNEQFF,TGCGCCAGCAGCTTGGAGCCAGGGACTAGCGGGAGGAACTACAATGAGCAGTTCTTC
TRBD1,few,TRBV12-3/TRBV12-4,TRBJ2-1,CASSSIRGQHNEQFF,TGTGCCAGCAGTTCAATAAGGGGGCAGCACAATGAGCAGTTCTTC
NA,NA,TRBV7-9,TRBJ2-5,CASSETAQETQYF,TGTGCCAGCAGCGAGACAGCTCAAGAGACCCAGTACTTC
NA,many,TRBV7-2,TRBJ2-3,CASSSGEGTDTQYF,TGTGCCAGCAGCTCGGGAGAGGGCACAGATACGCAGTATTTT
NA,NA,TRBV3-1,TRBJ2-1,CASSHEKGQWKFF,TGTGCCAGCAGCCATGAAAAGGGCCAGTGGAAGTTCTTC
NA,few,TRBV21-1,TRBJ1-5,CASSVGSDQPQHF,TGTGCCAGCAGCGTTGGAAGCGATCAGCCCCAGCATTTT
NA,few,TRBV6-5,TRBJ2-1,CASSYSAGKQFF,TGTGCCAGCAGTTACTCGGCGGGTAAACAGTTCTTC
NA,NA,TRBV7-9,TRBJ2-7,CASSFSGTEAYEQYF,TGTGCCAGCAGCTTTTCAGGGACGGAGGCCTACGAGCAGTACTTC
NA,few,TRBV7-8,TRBJ2-7,CASSSAHRDVTYEQYF,TGTGCCAGCAGCTCCGCCCACCGGGACGTTACCTACGAGCAGTACTTC
NA,NA,TRBV7-2,TRBJ2-3,CASSLGRGSDTQYF,TGTGCCAGCAGCTTAGGACGGGGGTCAGATACGCAGTATTTT